These T cell receptor beta chains were read from a single sample in a study of cytomegalovirus exposure and HLA in healthy donors. The protocol was immunoSEQ multiplex PCR, while the TCRdb copy is restricted to in-frame clones and leaves out a portion. The repertoire holds 24,000 or so clones, with more than 70% as singletons. Material for sequencing was PBMCs. All receptors derive from a male donor in good health and CMV-seronegative. Each CDR3 is given with its conserved first and last residue. A D gene is named only where the DNA matches it firmly. The size of a clone is reported for some rows only, either as once, few or many, or as a class for expanded clones.

CASSLVGTNLNEQFF | TGTGCCAGCAGCTTAGTCGGGACTAACCTCAATGAGCAGTTCTTC | 15 | TRBD2 | NA | TRBJ2-1 | TRBV7-2
CASSQFSGFYSGETQYF | TGTGCCAGCAGCCAATTTTCGGGATTCTACTCGGGGGAGACCCAGTACTTC | 17 | NA | NA | TRBJ2-5 | TRBV14
CASSLGLRETQYF | TGTGCCAGCAGTTTAGGACTCCGAGAGACCCAGTACTTC | 13 | NA | few | TRBJ2-5 | TRBV27
CASSQGEGSLGAFF | TGCGCCAGCAGCCAAGGTGAGGGATCGCTTGGAGCTTTCTTT | 14 | NA | NA | TRBJ1-1 | TRBV4-1
CASSLQQGENTEAFF | TGTGCCAGCAGTTTACAGCAGGGGGAAAACACTGAAGCTTTCTTT | 15 | TRBD1 | once | TRBJ1-1 | TRBV27
CASSTGQGGGYTF | TGTGCCAGCTCAACAGGACAGGGCGGAGGCTACACCTTC | 13 | TRBD1 | NA | TRBJ1-2 | TRBV18
CASSSGGGTYEQYF | TGTGCCAGCAGTTCGGGGGGGGGAACCTACGAGCAGTACTTC | 14 | TRBD2 | NA | TRBJ2-7 | TRBV6-1
CASSLQGNEKLFF | TGCGCCAGCAGCTTGCAGGGTAATGAAAAACTGTTTTTT | 13 | NA | NA | TRBJ1-4 | TRBV5-1
CSSSLGTGRYF | TGTTCCAGCAGCTTAGGAACAGGGAGGTACTTC | 11 | NA | few | TRBJ2-7 | TRBV7-9
CASSLGRQGPYEQYF | TGTGCCAGCAGTTTAGGGCGACAGGGCCCCTACGAGCAGTACTTC | 15 | TRBD1 | NA | TRBJ2-7 | TRBV28
CSSSLGEYGYTF | TGTTCCAGCAGCTTGGGAGAATATGGCTACACCTTC | 12 | NA | NA | TRBJ1-2 | TRBV7-9
CAWSVRSMDLLRTEAFF | TGTGCCTGGAGTGTCCGGTCTATGGACTTACTTAGGACTGAAGCTTTCTTT | 17 | NA | NA | TRBJ1-1 | TRBV30
CASSPQGGRGGVTGELFF | TGTGCCAGCAGCCCCCAAGGAGGGCGGGGGGGTGTTACCGGGGAGCTGTTTTTT | 18 | TRBD2 | NA | TRBJ2-2 | TRBV7-3
CASSGLFDGYTF | TGTGCCAGCAGCGGACTTTTCGACGGCTACACCTTC | 12 | NA | few | TRBJ1-2 | TRBV7-9
CASSPYGDDTIYF | TGCGCCAGCAGCCCGTACGGGGATGACACCATATATTTT | 13 | NA | NA | TRBJ1-3 | TRBV4-1
CASSQAYGRRTNVSRSYNEQFF | TGTGCCAGCAGCCAAGCGTACGGACGGAGGACGAACGTGAGTCGCTCCTACAATGAGCAGTTCTTC | 22 | NA | NA | TRBJ2-1 | TRBV14
CASSDSGTGGIYGYF | TGTGCCAGCAGCGATTCCGGAACAGGGGGAATATATGGGTACTTC | 15 | TRBD1 | NA | TRBJ2-7 | TRBV27
CASSQDIGTGSDEQYF | TGTGCCAGCAGCCAAGATATCGGAACAGGGAGCGACGAGCAGTACTTC | 16 | NA | NA | TRBJ2-7 | TRBV4-2
CASSPLYNEQFF | TGTGCCAGCAGCCCCCTATACAATGAGCAGTTCTTC | 12 | NA | NA | TRBJ2-1 | TRBV11-2
CASSTGGLFRNQPQHF | TGTGCCAGTAGTACGGGGGGACTTTTTCGCAATCAGCCCCAGCATTTT | 16 | NA | NA | TRBJ1-5 | TRBV19
CASASVHRYNEKLFF | TGTGCCAGCGCTTCCGTTCACAGATATAATGAAAAACTGTTTTTT | 15 | NA | NA | TRBJ1-4 | TRBV27
CASSVGAGEAFF | TGTGCCAGCAGCGTAGGGGCGGGAGAAGCTTTCTTT | 12 | NA | NA | TRBJ1-1 | TRBV9
CASSIGTGGLSNQPQHF | TGTGCCAGTAGTATTGGGACAGGGGGCCTGAGCAATCAGCCCCAGCATTTT | 17 | TRBD1 | NA | TRBJ1-5 | TRBV19
CASSLEGGSGSSYNEQFF | TGCGCCAGCAGCTTGGAAGGCGGTAGCGGGAGTTCCTACAATGAGCAGTTCTTC | 18 | TRBD2 | NA | TRBJ2-1 | TRBV5-1
CASSRQGGSGEQYF | TGTGCCAGCAGCAGACAGGGGGGGTCGGGCGAGCAGTACTTC | 14 | TRBD1 | NA | TRBJ2-7 | TRBV7-3
CASREGARFSTEAFF | TGTGCCAGCAGGGAGGGGGCGAGGTTTAGCACTGAAGCTTTCTTT | 15 | TRBD1 | NA | TRBJ1-1 | TRBV6-1
CASSSAPGGGGTDTQYF | TGTGCCAGCAGCTCAGCCCCCGGCGGGGGGGGCACAGATACGCAGTATTTT | 17 | TRBD2 | once | TRBJ2-3 | TRBV11-1
CASSMSMDYGYTF | TGTGCCAGTAGTATGTCTATGGACTATGGCTACACCTTC | 13 | NA | NA | TRBJ1-2 | TRBV19
CASSRYYPGQGGEETQYF | TGTGCCAGCTCACGATACTATCCGGGACAGGGAGGAGAAGAGACCCAGTACTTC | 18 | TRBD1 | NA | TRBJ2-5 | TRBV18
CASKSGGEKLFF | TGTGCCAGTAAATCGGGGGGTGAAAAACTGTTTTTT | 12 | NA | NA | TRBJ1-4 | TRBV19
CASSLAVTGPHEQYF | TGTGCCAGCAGCTTGGCAGTGACAGGGCCCCACGAGCAGTACTTC | 15 | TRBD1 | NA | TRBJ2-7 | TRBV5-4
CASSSYWGASGGDEQYF | TGTGCCAGCAGCTCCTACTGGGGTGCTAGCGGGGGGGACGAGCAGTACTTC | 17 | TRBD2 | NA | TRBJ2-7 | TRBV7-2
CASRLTQGDQPQHF | TGTGCCAGCAGGTTAACGCAGGGCGATCAGCCCCAGCATTTT | 14 | NA | NA | TRBJ1-5 | TRBV27
CASSQDGGTGDQPQHF | TGCGCCAGCAGCCAAGACGGAGGGACAGGGGACCAGCCCCAGCATTTT | 16 | TRBD1 | few | TRBJ1-5 | TRBV4-1
CASSPLGRYYGYTF | TGTGCCAGCAGTCCCCTGGGCAGGTATTATGGCTACACCTTC | 14 | NA | NA | TRBJ1-2 | TRBV27
CASSLISGNNQPQHF | TGTGCCAGCAGCTTGATTTCAGGCAACAATCAGCCCCAGCATTTT | 15 | NA | NA | TRBJ1-5 | TRBV5-5
CASSLEPGGEQYF | TGTGCCAGCAGCTTGGAGCCAGGGGGCGAGCAGTACTTC | 13 | TRBD1 | NA | TRBJ2-7 | TRBV5-4
CASSYSLTGKYSGANVLTF | TGTGCCAGCAGTTATAGCTTGACAGGGAAATACTCTGGGGCCAACGTCCTGACTTTC | 19 | TRBD1 | NA | TRBJ2-6 | TRBV2
CASSPRGTSYNEQFF | TGTGCCAGCAGCCCCCGGGGGACCTCCTACAATGAGCAGTTCTTC | 15 | NA | NA | TRBJ2-1 | TRBV7-9
CASSREYEQFF | TGCGCCAGCAGCCGGGAATATGAGCAGTTCTTC | 11 | NA | once | TRBJ2-1 | TRBV5-1
CASSRTISSTDTQYF | TGTGCCAGCAGCAGGACTATCTCTAGCACAGATACGCAGTATTTT | 15 | NA | once | TRBJ2-3 | TRBV6-5
CASSLEASGGTYEQYF | TGCGCCAGCAGCTTGGAAGCTAGCGGGGGGACCTACGAGCAGTACTTC | 16 | TRBD2 | NA | TRBJ2-7 | TRBV5-1
CAISESVRDRGRSTYEQYF | TGTGCCATCAGTGAGTCAGTTAGAGACAGGGGCCGCTCTACCTACGAGCAGTACTTC | 19 | TRBD1 | NA | TRBJ2-7 | TRBV10-3
CASSQDSSNYGYTF | TGTGCCAGCAGCCAAGACAGTTCTAACTATGGCTACACCTTC | 14 | NA | NA | TRBJ1-2 | TRBV4-2
CASSITGGAWNTEAFF | TGTGCCAGCAGTATAACAGGGGGCGCGTGGAACACTGAAGCTTTCTTT | 16 | TRBD1 | few | TRBJ1-1 | TRBV28
CASRWDRLYSPLHF | TGTGCCAGCAGGTGGGACAGGCTTTATTCACCCCTCCACTTT | 14 | TRBD1 | NA | TRBJ1-6 | TRBV28
CASSTRGADTQYF | TGTGCCAGCAGCACCAGGGGGGCAGATACGCAGTATTTT | 13 | NA | NA | TRBJ2-3 | TRBV7-2
CASTQGVHIRVQPQHF | TGTGCCAGCACTCAGGGGGTACACATTAGGGTTCAGCCCCAGCATTTT | 16 | TRBD1 | NA | TRBJ1-5 | TRBV28
CAWSLGLNTEAFF | TGTGCCTGGAGTTTGGGGCTGAACACTGAAGCTTTCTTT | 13 | NA | NA | TRBJ1-1 | TRBV30
CSAAQGTNTEAFF | TGCAGCGCGGCCCAGGGTACGAACACTGAAGCTTTCTTT | 13 | NA | few | TRBJ1-1 | TRBV29-1
CASSPAGTGELFF | TGTGCCAGCAGCCCCGCGGGCACCGGGGAGCTGTTTTTT | 13 | NA | NA | TRBJ2-2 | TRBV7-3
CATSGEIASNQPQHF | TGTGCCACCAGTGGAGAGATAGCTAGCAATCAGCCCCAGCATTTT | 15 | NA | NA | TRBJ1-5 | TRBV15
CASGVCTPLYYEQYF | TGTGCCAGCGGAGTGTGTACCCCTCTTTATTACGAGCAGTACTTC | 15 | NA | NA | TRBJ2-7 | TRBV2
CASSLTGSQETQYF | TGTGCCAGCAGCCTCACGGGGAGCCAAGAGACCCAGTACTTC | 14 | NA | NA | TRBJ2-5 | TRBV5-6
CASSLLAGGPLDIQYF | TGTGCCAGCAGCTTACTAGCGGGAGGGCCTCTGGACATTCAGTACTTC | 16 | TRBD2 | NA | TRBJ2-4 | TRBV5-4
CASSKGQGNQPQHF | TGTGCCAGCAGCAAAGGACAGGGCAATCAGCCCCAGCATTTT | 14 | NA | NA | TRBJ1-5 | TRBV21-1
CASSLLGTAGELFF | TGTGCCAGCAGCTTATTGGGGACAGCCGGGGAGCTGTTTTTT | 14 | TRBD1 | NA | TRBJ2-2 | TRBV7-2
CASSVGQGTNQPQHF | TGTGCCAGTAGTGTGGGACAGGGAACAAATCAGCCCCAGCATTTT | 15 | TRBD1 | NA | TRBJ1-5 | TRBV19
CASRRDRYNEQFF | TGTGCCAGCAGACGGGACAGGTACAATGAGCAGTTCTTC | 13 | TRBD1 | NA | TRBJ2-1 | TRBV28
CASSLRLHADTQYF | TGTGCCAGCAGCTTGCGACTCCACGCAGATACGCAGTATTTT | 14 | NA | medium-sized | TRBJ2-3 | TRBV13